This T cell receptor beta chain was recovered during a study of shared clonotypes between healthy human individuals (dated by TCRdb to 2018 to 2020). Regarding the complete study: Two women and three men aged 18 to 49 years were included in the cohort. Different laboratories and diverse techniques were used to prepare libraries and sequence TCR repertoires, to increase sequencing depth and limit assay-specific biases. For each donor, CD4 naive and CD4 memory were each given three plates, CD8 naive was given two plates, and CD8 memory was given one plate. Blood TCR repertoires of about five healthy adults were deeply sequenced to estimate repertoire size and the extent of clonotype sharing between individuals. Each donor's leukapheresis produced roughly between roughly 0.9 and 9 billion PBMCs.

The paper's findings and limits, for the study overall: Pairwise subsampling led to the expectation that sequencing depth would affect the degree of clonotype sharing among donors. Rarefaction of sorted-subset datasets indicated incomplete sequencing despite the large sequencing depth. Across four donors, about 5% of naive CD4, approximately 3.6% of naive CD8, about 2% of memory CD4, and under 0.45% of memory CD8 clonotypes were shared. Compared with non-shared clonotypes, clonotypes shared by all four sorted-subset donors had higher generation probabilities. Only blood was sampled, and tissue TCR repertoires likely differ from those in blood. Estimated clonotype richness was generally larger for naive than for memory subsets. The genetic and exposure-history diversity represented was limited by the small number of donors.

With respect to this clone: Its binding antigen is unknown. Per-nucleotide qualities are absent, and no much larger clonotype sits a single base away. Distinct nucleotide sequences in the sample also encode this CDR3.

Healthy HIV-negative adults with no recently reported acute infections or vaccinations were included as donors. Only Caucasian adults living in Nashville, Tennessee, USA were represented among the donors. CD4+ T cells were enriched by magnetic negative selection; naive cells were then positively selected on CD45RA, and the negative fraction formed the memory subset. Blood was collected by leukapheresis, and PBMCs were isolated by Ficoll-Histopaque density gradient centrifugation and then cryopreserved in liquid nitrogen vapor phase. Purity and quantity of every magnetically sorted T cell population were checked by analytical flow cytometry. From each sorted fraction, genomic DNA was isolated and quantified by UV absorbance on a Nanodrop 2000c. TCR CDR3 regions were amplified from genomic DNA by multiplex PCR using the deep immunoSEQ assay. Extracted genomic DNA from each cell subset was spread evenly across all wells of several immunoSEQ 96-well plates, with each plate serving as a replicate. For sorted subsets, each replicate PCR was loaded with roughly 190 ng genomic DNA, equivalent to some 27,000 T cell genomes. The purified libraries were quantified using a Qubit 3.0 fluorometer, sized with a Bioanalyzer 2100, and then quantified again using the KAPA Library Quantification kit. A separate single-read 150-cycle Illumina NextSeq 550 flow cell was used to sequence each immunoSEQ 96-well plate. Per the original workflow: Because the immunoSEQ output included only junctional sequences and no quality scores, the filtering could not be the same as the filtering used for full-length reads. To assign V/J genes and CDR3, sequences were annotated against IMGT germline references using PyIR, a Python wrapper for IgBLAST v1.9. Reads with weak V/J assignments (E-value above 1e-6), missing CDR3, stop codons, out-of-frame junctions, or ambiguous translated residues were removed. V3J clonotypes were defined as sequences sharing an identical inferred V gene, J gene, and CDR3 amino acid sequence. The percentage overlap between two repertoires was calculated by dividing the number of shared unique clonotypes by the size of the smaller repertoire. Three approaches were used to assess repertoire richness: RTK rarefaction, the Chao1 estimator, and Recon v2.1 estimates of unobserved clonotypes. Generation probabilities for all TCRbeta clonotypes obtained by the gDNA method from a handful of donors were computed using OLGA. What TCRdb holds here is the immuneACCESS table cut down to in-frame rearrangements. Part of the clones is not present; checked against another copy, under half of the missing clones reflect an unresolved V gene, and the others are unexplained. V, J and clone size are taken as reported in that table, and D and trimming were inferred from the DNA itself. Here the sample has roughly 1,500,000 clones; approximately 98.5% occur a single time. The top ten hold 0.36% of the sample.

The source material was naive CD4+ T cells sorted from blood. The meaning of the sample's cell subset or site label: CD45RA+ positively selected. The clonotype originates from a young man in good health.

The sequenced DNA: TGTGCCAGCAGCTTAGTGAATGAAAAACTGTTTTTT. It codes for CASSLVNEKLFF. Here the chain combines TRBV7-9 and TRBJ1-4; the D gene is unclear. The CDR3 spans 12 residues, from the cysteine through the phenylalanine. The only DNA kept is the CDR3, 36 bases in frame from the first base. Deletion took 1 base off V and 5 bases off J, with a span of 2 bases between the germline ends. From a lookup of the germline V gene (reference sequence), CDR1 and CDR2 are SEHNR and FQNEAQ. With the rest looked up from the reference TRBV7-9 and TRBJ1-4 genes rather than sequenced, the full variable domain is DTGVSQNPRHKITKRGQNVTFRCDPISEHNRLYWYRQTLGQGPEFLTYFQNEAQLEKSRLLSDRFSAERPKGSFSTLEIQRTEQGDSAMYLCASSLVNEKLFFGSGTQLSVL.